The sample holds many counts of the clone carrying this T cell receptor (beta chain). Its antigen is unknown. The entry originates in a study of CD8 T cells in ankylosing spondylitis. Findings and caveats of the study: The clones that were linked to disease were reported to be significantly enriched in matched synovial fluid samples from ankylosing spondylitis patients.

Per germline, CDR1 MNHEY and CDR2 SVGAGI. Trimming left V 2 bases short and J 6 bases short, with 16 bases between. The CDR3 is 16 residues long. TCRdb re-analysed the 5' RACE reads in MiXCR, keeping a single row per CDR3 protein. The sample lists some 240,000 distinct CDR3 sequences, 8.6% seen once, with under 7.5% in the top ten. The TCR sequence derives from a male donor with ankylosing spondylitis or in good health (not recorded which). Sequences were obtained from blood, either unsorted or a sorted T cell fraction (not recorded which). V usage is TRBV6-5 and J usage is TRBJ2-2; TRBD1 might be the D (5 bases). CDR3 sequence: CASSYQQEHLAGELFF. In nucleotides, the CDR3 is TGTGCCAGCAGTTACCAACAGGAACACTTGGCCGGGGAGCTGTTTTTT.